Detailed here is one TCR beta chain. The entry originates in a study of control samples from healthy donors and cancer patients. Clones were sequenced by immunoSEQ multiplex PCR, and TCRdb holds only the in-frame ones, with some missing. The sample lists approximately 90,000 clones, about nine tenths seen once, with about 21% in the top ten. The specimen sequenced was blood. The TCR was taken from a man between 25 and 39 years old in good health.

The CDR3 DNA is TGCGCCGCCCGAGGAGAGGGTAGCTACGAGCAGTACTTC. Amino acid sequence: CAARGEGSYEQYF. The chain carries TRBV5-1 and TRBJ2-7, with D possibly being TRBD2 (5 bases). V lost 10 bases and J lost 3, with 17 bases in between. Germline V lookup: CDR1 SGHRS, CDR2 YFSETQ. This CDR3 has 13 residues. The whole variable domain, remainder taken from reference TRBV5-1 and TRBJ2-7, is KAGVTQTPRYLIKTRGQQVTLSCSPISGHRSVSWYQQTPGQGLQFLFEYFSETQRNKGNFPGRFSGRQFSNSRSEMNVSTLELGDSALYLCAARGEGSYEQYFGPGTRLTVT.